These 2 T cell receptor beta chains came from one sample sequenced in a study of graft-versus-host responses after intestinal transplantation. The method was immunoSEQ multiplex PCR; TCRdb's version includes in-frame clones alone and lacks a portion of them. The table records approximately 54,000 clones, around 85% of them present only once. These receptors' antigens are unknown. The input for sequencing was unstimulated CD4+ T cells sorted from spleen or lymph node cells, taken before transplant. The receptors shown here come from a human donor who was the organ donor for an intestinal transplant.

This clone was seen only once. The rearrangement joins TRBV12-2 to TRBJ2-7; the tabulated D call, TRBD1, remains unverified against the DNA. TRBV12-2 is annotated as a pseudogene. The length of the CDR3 is 18 residues. CDR3 DNA: TGTGCAAGTCGCTTCGCGGGGGGGTGGGGGACAGGGGGCGACGAGCAGTACTTC. It codes for CASRFAGGWGTGGDEQYF.

This clone has just one count. The chain links TRBV7-9 to TRBJ2-7; no reliable D call. CDR1 and CDR2 from the germline V gene are SEHNR and FQNEAQ (reference sequence). Trimming shortened V by 3 bases and J by 6 bases, and 12 bases separated the two germline ends. CDR3 length equals 13 residues. The CDR3 nucleotides read TGTGCCAGCAGCTTCGGAAGCAAGGGCGAGCAGTACTTC. This translates into CASSFGSKGEQYF.